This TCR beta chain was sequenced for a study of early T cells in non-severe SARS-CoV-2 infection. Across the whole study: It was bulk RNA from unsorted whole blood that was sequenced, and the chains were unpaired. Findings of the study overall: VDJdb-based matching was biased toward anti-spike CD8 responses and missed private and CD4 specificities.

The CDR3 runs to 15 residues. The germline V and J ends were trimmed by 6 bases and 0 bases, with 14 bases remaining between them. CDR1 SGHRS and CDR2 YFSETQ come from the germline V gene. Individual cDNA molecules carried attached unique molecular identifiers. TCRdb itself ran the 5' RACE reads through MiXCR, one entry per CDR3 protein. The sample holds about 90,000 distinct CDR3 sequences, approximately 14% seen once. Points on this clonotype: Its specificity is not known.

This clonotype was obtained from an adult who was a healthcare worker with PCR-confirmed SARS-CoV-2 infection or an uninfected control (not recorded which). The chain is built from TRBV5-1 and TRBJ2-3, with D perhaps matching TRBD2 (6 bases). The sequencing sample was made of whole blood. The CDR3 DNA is TGCGCCAGCAAGGCGAGCGGGCGGAGCACAGATACGCAGTATTTT. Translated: CASKASGRSTDTQYF.